Presented here are 3 T cell receptor beta chains from one specimen sequenced in a study of OX40 agonist ivuxolimab in advanced cancers. Generated by immunoSEQ multiplex PCR, the TCRdb table keeps only in-frame clones and is missing some. This sample has tens of thousands of clones, with around 80% found just once. The material sequenced was CD4+ or CD8+ T cells sorted from blood, taken in a trial of the OX40 agonist ivuxolimab. These receptors were collected from an adult with an advanced solid tumor such as melanoma, head and neck, liver or kidney cancer.

V is TRBV2 and J is TRBJ1-2; D might be TRBD1 (5 bases). Between the trimmed V and J ends, which lost 7 bases and 5 bases, there was a span of 20 bases. Per the germline V gene, CDR1 is SNHLY and CDR2 is FYNNEI. This CDR3 has 15 residues. The DNA of the CDR3 is TGTGCCAGCAAGGTCGGGCAGGGCCCCCAGTATGGCTACACCTTC. Translation gives CASKVGQGPQYGYTF.

The chain employs TRBV10-2 and TRBJ1-4; D ambiguous. Per the germline V gene, CDR1 is WSHSY and CDR2 is SAAADI. The CDR3 runs to 16 residues. Trimming pared 3 bases from V and 2 bases from J, leaving 13 bases between. DNA for the CDR3: TGCGCCAGCAGTGACGACGGGAAATCGACTAATGAAAAACTGTTTTTT. This sequence encodes CASSDDGKSTNEKLFF.

This chain links TRBV11-3 with TRBJ2-7, with D tentatively TRBD2 (6 bases). This CDR3 has 13 amino acids. Germline loops: CDR1 SGHNT, CDR2 YENEEA. With 2 bases removed from V and 6 bases from J, the gap between germline ends came to 11 bases. The CDR3 sequence: CASSLTGVSEQYV. In DNA, the CDR3 is TGTGCCAGCAGCTTAACGGGAGTCTCCGAGCAGTACGTC.